The clone carrying this TCR beta chain was detected a few times. This record belongs to a study of cytotoxic CD8 clonotypes in ibrutinib-treated CLL. Study information: Mean per-sample yields comprised 255,043 productive templates and approximately 97,000 productive rearrangements.

This CDR3 contains 15 residues. From germline, CDR1 is SNHLY and CDR2 FYNNEI. V was trimmed by 6 bases and J by 2 bases, leaving 17 bases between them. Using immunoSEQ multiplex PCR, the repertoire was profiled, and TCRdb retains in-frame clones only, with some absent. The sample shows 300,000 to 400,000 clones, approximately 67% of them seen only once. The sequence came from a human donor with chronic lymphocytic leukemia. Sequences were derived from PBMCs, sampled after 36 months of ibrutinib treatment. This chain connects TRBV2 to TRBJ2-7; maybe TRBD2 (5 bases). CDR3 nucleotide sequence: TGTGCCAGCAGGGACTCAACTGTGGTCCCCTACGAGCAGTACTTC. The encoded protein is CASRDSTVVPYEQYF. Variable domain in full (rest from reference TRBV2 and TRBJ2-7): EPEVTQTPSHQVTQMGQEVILRCVPISNHLYFYWYRQILGQKVEFLVSFYNNEISEKSEIFDDQFSVERPDGSNFTLKIRSTKLEDSAMYFCASRDSTVVPYEQYFGPGTRLTVT.